These 19 T cell receptor beta chains share one sample of origin, sequenced in a study of blood T cell repertoires in COVID-19. Libraries were prepared by immunoSEQ multiplex PCR; TCRdb keeps only in-frame clonotypes and omits some of them. The sample yields about 150,000 clones, 75% to 85% seen once. The sequenced sample consisted of peripheral blood. These receptors came from a woman in her forties or fifties with acute or convalescent COVID-19.

The rearrangement joins TRBV7-2 to TRBJ1-1, with D unclear. The germline V gene has CDR1 SGHTA and CDR2 FQGNSA. CDR3 length equals 13 residues. V lost 3 bases and J lost 1, with 6 bases in between. The CDR3 DNA sequence: TGTGCCAGCAGCTTCTACGGGAACACTGAAGCTTTCTTT. Translation: CASSFYGNTEAFF.

In regard to this clone: A junction end diverges from the germline sequence, so it may reflect a read error. The chain combines TRBV6-2 or TRBV6-3 with TRBJ2-1, with 15 bases identical to TRBD2. The CDR3 spans 14 residues. Germline V gene lookup returns CDR1 MNHEY and CDR2 SVGEGT. The CDR3 coding sequence is TGTGCCAGCAGTAGGGGACTAGCGGGGGGAAAGGCGATCTTC. Protein: CASSRGLAGGKAIF.

The CDR3 loop is CASSQEEFLNSPLHF. CDR3 sequence (DNA): TGCGCCAGCAGCCAAGAGGAGTTTTTGAATTCACCCCTCCACTTT. This rearrangement joins TRBV4-3 to TRBJ1-6; D is unclear. V was cut by 0 bases and J by 7 bases, with 10 bases left in between. Germline V gene lookup returns CDR1 LGHNA and CDR2 YSLEER. This CDR3 has 15 amino acids.

The chain carries TRBV3-1 (or the pseudogene TRBV3-2) and TRBJ2-5; no reliable D call. The length of the CDR3 is 12 residues. The V end lost 3 bases, the J end lost 3 bases, and 5 bases lay between the germline ends. The germline V gene encodes CDR1 LGHDT and CDR2 YNNKEL (reference sequence). The CDR3 coding sequence is TGTGCCAGCAGCCATCGGGAAGAGACCCAGTACTTC. Amino acids: CASSHREETQYF.

V is TRBV9 and J is TRBJ1-5; a possible D gene is TRBD1 (6 bases). V gave up 3 bases and J gave up 4 bases, with 8 bases separating them. The CDR3 length is 13 residues. Looked up from germline, CDR1 is SGDLS and CDR2 is YYNGEE. The CDR3 DNA sequence: TGTGCCAGCAGCGCAGGGGAAAATCAGCCCCAGCATTTT. It is translated as CASSAGENQPQHF.

The chain combines TRBV5-1 with TRBJ1-4; D gene uncertain. Trimming stripped 1 base from V and 0 bases from J, with 10 bases between. The germline gives CDR1 SGHRS, CDR2 YFSETQ. CDR3 size: 16 residues. The CDR3 sequence is CASSLLGSATNEKLFF. CDR3 DNA sequence: TGCGCCAGCAGCTTGTTGGGCAGTGCAACTAATGAAAAACTGTTTTTT. Full variable domain (outside the CDR3, taken from reference TRBV5-1 and TRBJ1-4): KAGVTQTPRYLIKTRGQQVTLSCSPISGHRSVSWYQQTPGQGLQFLFEYFSETQRNKGNFPGRFSGRQFSNSRSEMNVSTLELGDSALYLCASSLLGSATNEKLFFGSGTQLSVL.

The V call is TRBV6-6, the J call TRBJ2-5; 8 nucleotides agree with TRBD2. With V trimmed by 2 bases and J by 2 bases, 4 bases remained unmatched. The germline V gene has CDR1 MNHNY and CDR2 SVGAGI (reference sequence). The CDR3 contains 15 residues. CDR3 nucleotide sequence: TGTGCCAGCAGTTACGGTCCGGGGGGGCAAGAGACCCAGTACTTC. Amino acids: CASSYGPGGQETQYF.

This chain links TRBV7-2 with TRBJ1-2; no clear D gene. The V gene lost 1 base and the J gene lost 7 bases, with 7 bases spanning the gap. Per germline, CDR1 SGHTA and CDR2 FQGNSA. CDR3 size: 12 residues. CDR3 bases: TGTGCCAGCAGCTTAGTAGAGGTTGGCTACACCTTC. It is translated as CASSLVEVGYTF.

The rearrangement uses TRBV29-1 and TRBJ1-1, with 8 positions matching TRBD1. The CDR3 totals 14 residues. V shed 0 bases and J 6 bases; nucleotides not matched to a gene: 6. Germline V gives CDR1 SQVTM, CDR2 ANQGSEA. The CDR3 nucleotides read TGCAGCGTTGAAGAACCAGGGGGCGCGTCTGAAGCTTTCTTT. It codes for CSVEEPGGASEAFF. The complete variable domain, with remaining parts taken from reference TRBV29-1 and TRBJ1-1, reads SAVISQKPSRDICQRGTSLTIQCQVDSQVTMMFWYRQQPGQSLTLIATANQGSEATYESGFVIDKFPISRPNLTFSTLTVSNMSPEDSSIYLCSVEEPGGASEAFFGQGTRLTVV.

The chain recombines TRBV5-1 with TRBJ1-1; TRBD1 might be the D (5 bases). The CDR3 runs to 14 residues. The V and J ends lost 0 bases and 3 bases respectively, with 9 bases between them. Germline CDR1 is SGHRS and CDR2 is YFSETQ. The CDR3 is CASSLVGVDTEAFF. The CDR3 DNA follows: TGCGCCAGCAGCTTGGTAGGGGTCGACACTGAAGCTTTCTTT. The whole variable domain, remainder taken from reference TRBV5-1 and TRBJ1-1, is KAGVTQTPRYLIKTRGQQVTLSCSPISGHRSVSWYQQTPGQGLQFLFEYFSETQRNKGNFPGRFSGRQFSNSRSEMNVSTLELGDSALYLCASSLVGVDTEAFFGQGTRLTVV.

The chain carries TRBV30 and TRBJ1-5, with D hard to call. The CDR3 consists of 13 residues. From germline, CDR1 is GTSNPN and CDR2 SVGIG (reference sequence). Trimming took 0 bases from V and 3 from J, leaving 6 bases between them. In DNA, the CDR3 is TGTGCCTGGAGTGTAGCGGTCAATCAGCCCCAGCATTTT. Protein: CAWSVAVNQPQHF.

J is TRBJ2-3 and V is TRBV7-3; tentatively, D is TRBD2 (5 bases). Germline assignment: CDR1 SGHTA and CDR2 FQGTGA. The V gene lost 2 bases and the J gene lost 3 bases, with 9 bases spanning the gap. This CDR3 is built from 14 residues. The CDR3, as DNA: TGTGCCAGCAGCTTACAAGCGGAGACAGATACGCAGTATTTT. As protein: CASSLQAETDTQYF.

The rearrangement joins TRBV6-2 or TRBV6-3 to TRBJ2-7; 8 bases agree with TRBD1. V lost 2 bases, J lost 7 bases, and 10 bases stayed unmatched. Germline lookup yields CDR1 MNHEY and CDR2 SVGEGT. The CDR3 covers 15 residues. As DNA, the CDR3 is TGTGCCAGCAGTTACCTTGGACAGGGAGAAAAAGAGCAGTACTTC. Translation: CASSYLGQGEKEQYF.

A few counts support this clone. This chain uses TRBV19 with TRBJ2-3; 9 bases agree with TRBD2. This CDR3 spans 14 amino acids. Trimming at V came to 5 bases and at J to 5 bases, leaving 5 bases not matched to a gene. The germline gives CDR1 LNHDA, CDR2 SQIVND (reference sequence). Written as DNA, the CDR3 is TGTGCCAGTAGTTCGGGGACTAGCCGAGATACGCAGTATTTT. Amino acids: CASSSGTSRDTQYF.

In this sample, this clone turned up once. The chain employs TRBV19 and TRBJ1-2; 8 bases are a match to TRBD1. The CDR3 is 14 residues long. V trimming: 5 bases; J trimming: 2 bases; junction bases outside the gene matches: 4. Germline V CDR1 and CDR2: LNHDA, SQIVND (reference sequence). CDR3 bases: TGTGCCAGTAGTCCGGACAGGGTGAACTATGGCTACACCTTC. Amino acids: CASSPDRVNYGYTF.

This chain links TRBV19 with TRBJ1-2; tentatively, D is TRBD1 (5 bases). The CDR3 totals 16 residues. CDR1 is LNHDA and CDR2 is SQIVND in the germline V gene (reference sequence). Trimming pared 1 base from V and 2 bases from J, leaving 14 bases between. CDR3 sequence: CASSIGGFRGNYGYTF. As DNA, the CDR3 is TGTGCCAGTAGTATAGGGGGATTTAGGGGAAACTATGGCTACACCTTC.

The rearrangement uses TRBV10-3 and TRBJ2-7, with a weak D call TRBD1 (6 bases). The CDR3 is made up of 15 amino acids. Germline V gene sequence: CDR1 ENHRY, CDR2 SYGVKD. Trimming stripped 0 bases from V and 4 bases from J, with 13 bases between. CDR3 sequence: CAISESLQGRYEQYF. CDR3 coding DNA: TGTGCCATCAGTGAGTCCTTACAGGGAAGGTACGAGCAGTACTTC.

This clone was seen a single time. This sequence joins TRBV20-1 and TRBJ1-1; maybe TRBD1 (5 bases). This CDR3 contains 11 residues. The V gene's germline CDR1 is DFQATT and CDR2 SNEGSKA (reference sequence). The V end lost 1 base, the J end lost 10 bases, and 10 bases lay between the germline ends. This CDR3 reads CSARVYQGAFF. CDR3 coding DNA: TGCAGTGCTAGAGTTTACCAGGGAGCTTTCTTT.

The chain couples TRBV6-2 or TRBV6-3 to TRBJ1-1; D ambiguous. The ends were cut back, 4 bases at V and 0 bases at J, with 9 bases in the middle. Germline V gene data show CDR1 as MNHEY and CDR2 as SVGEGT. The CDR3 sequence is 14 residues long. CDR3 nucleotides: TGTGCCAGCAGTTCTCCCTCCGTGAACACTGAAGCTTTCTTT. Translating it yields CASSSPSVNTEAFF.